This is a list of T cell receptor beta chains from one sample in a study of T cell changes during pregnancy in multiple sclerosis. Using immunoSEQ multiplex PCR, the repertoire was profiled, and TCRdb retains in-frame clones only, with some absent. The sample yields 55,000 to 85,000 clones, 94% seen once. Sequenced material: peripheral blood, taken in the third trimester of pregnancy. The receptors here all came from a female donor with multiple sclerosis, enrolled in a pregnancy study. The CDR3 runs from the conserved cysteine through the conserved F or W. A D gene is named only where the DNA matches it firmly. Clone sizes are given selectively: once, few, many, or a class where the clone is expanded.

clone size,J gene,V gene,D gene,CDR3 length,CDR3 DNA,CDR3 protein
-,TRBJ2-5,TRBV7-9,TRBD2,14,TGTGCCAGCAGCCGAAGTGGCGGGGGAGAGACCCAGTACTTC,CASSRSGGGETQYF
-,TRBJ1-1,TRBV4-3,-,15,TGCGCCAGCAGCCAAGATTATTTAGGGGGAACTGAAGCTTTCTTT,CASSQDYLGGTEAFF
-,TRBJ1-2,TRBV2,TRBD1,14,TGTGCCAGCAGTGAGTCCAGGGGGCTCGGGGGCTACACCTTC,CASSESRGLGGYTF
-,TRBJ2-5,TRBV5-6,TRBD1,14,TGTGCCAGCAGCTTTGGGACAGAACAAGAGACCCAGTACTTC,CASSFGTEQETQYF
-,TRBJ2-1,TRBV4-2,TRBD2,15,TGTGCCAGCAGCCCGCTAGCGGGGGATTACAATGAGCAGTTCTTC,CASSPLAGDYNEQFF
-,TRBJ2-3,TRBV6-5,-,15,TGTGCCAGCAGGGACTCGGTCATGCGGACAGATACGCAGTATTTT,CASRDSVMRTDTQYF
-,TRBJ2-7,TRBV4-1,TRBD2,15,TGCGCCAGCAGCCAAGATCCTAGCGGAACCTACGAGCAGTACTTC,CASSQDPSGTYEQYF
once,TRBJ1-5,TRBV19,-,15,TGTGCCAGTAGTATGATGGGGGCCCCTGGGGGGCCCCAGCATTTT,CASSMMGAPGGPQHF
-,TRBJ1-6,TRBV19,-,11,TGTGCCAGTGGGGGCAATTCACCCCTCCACTTT,CASGGNSPLHF
once,TRBJ2-3,TRBV4-3,TRBD2,17,TGCGCCAGCAGCCCAGAACACATAGCGGGGGTGGCAGATACGCAGTATTTT,CASSPEHIAGVADTQYF
-,TRBJ1-2,TRBV5-6,TRBD1,14,TGTGCCAGCAGCTCCGACAGGGGACTCTATGGCTACACCTTC,CASSSDRGLYGYTF
-,TRBJ2-1,TRBV7-2,TRBD2,15,TGTGCCAGCAGCCCGAGCGGGGGGGCTTACAATGAGCAGTTCTTC,CASSPSGGAYNEQFF
-,TRBJ1-2,TRBV6-1,-,13,TGTGCCAGCAGTGAAGCCGTTTTCTATGGCTACACCTTC,CASSEAVFYGYTF
-,TRBJ2-3,TRBV7-9,-,15,TGTGCCAGCAGCCGGAATGCCGGAGGGTCAGATACGCAGTATTTT,CASSRNAGGSDTQYF
-,TRBJ2-3,TRBV7-3,-,16,TGTGCCAGCAGCTTGGTTGGCGGCGATAGCACAGATACGCAGTATTTT,CASSLVGGDSTDTQYF
-,TRBJ1-2,TRBV5-4,-,12,TGTGCCAGCAGCGGGACATACTATGGCTACACCTTC,CASSGTYYGYTF
-,TRBJ2-6,TRBV30,TRBD1,16,TGTGCCTGGAGGCTGACAGGGCCCTCTGGGGCCAACGTCCTGACTTTC,CAWRLTGPSGANVLTF
-,TRBJ1-1,TRBV6-5,TRBD1,15,TGTGCCAGCAGTTACCAGGGGGGTTTGGGGACTGAAGCTTTCTTT,CASSYQGGLGTEAFF
-,TRBJ2-5,TRBV9,-,12,TGTGCCAGCAGCGTCGTCGGGGAGACCCAGTACTTC,CASSVVGETQYF
-,TRBJ2-1,TRBV5-6,-,16,TGTGCCAGCAGCTTTTGGAGGAGTAGCTCCTACAATGAGCAGTTCTTC,CASSFWRSSSYNEQFF
-,TRBJ2-7,TRBV5-4,-,14,TGTGCCAGCAGCTTGGACGGCAGGGGTAACGAGCAGTACTTC,CASSLDGRGNEQYF
-,TRBJ1-1,TRBV7-3,TRBD1,15,TGTGCCAGCAGCTTAACGCCGGACAGGGGCACTGAAGCTTTCTTT,CASSLTPDRGTEAFF
-,TRBJ1-1,TRBV19,-,17,TGTGCCAGTAGTATGTTGTCGGGGTCCGGAGGGAACACTGAAGCTTTCTTT,CASSMLSGSGGNTEAFF
-,TRBJ2-2,TRBV6-6,-,13,TGTGCCAGCACCCTTACAGGGCTTCTGGAGCTGTTTTTT,CASTLTGLLELFF
few,TRBJ1-1,TRBV6-5,TRBD1,14,TGTGCCAGCACCTCACAGGGGAGGAACACTGAAGCTTTCTTT,CASTSQGRNTEAFF
once,TRBJ2-5,TRBV7-3,TRBD2,14,TGTGCCAGCAGCTTACGGGCGGGGGGAGAGACCCAGTACTTC,CASSLRAGGETQYF
-,TRBJ2-1,TRBV25-1,-,13,TGTGCCAGCGGCCTAGTTCTCGGCAATGAGCAGTTCTTC,CASGLVLGNEQFF
-,TRBJ1-1,TRBV5-6,TRBD1,15,TGTGCCAGCAGCTTGATTGCCGGGACAGGGGGGGAAGCTTTCTTT,CASSLIAGTGGEAFF
-,TRBJ2-7,TRBV11-2,TRBD2,14,TGTGCCAGCAGGGGGATAGCGGGGGGGCGCGAGCAGTACTTC,CASRGIAGGREQYF
-,TRBJ1-2,TRBV9,-,15,TGTGCCAGCAGCGTGGGCAGTCGCGTTAACTATGGCTACACCTTC,CASSVGSRVNYGYTF
-,TRBJ2-5,TRBV5-1,-,16,TGCGCCAGCAGCCCACCGAAGTCGGAATCGGGGGAGACCCAGTACTTC,CASSPPKSESGETQYF
-,TRBJ1-2,TRBV7-2,-,16,TGTGCCAGCAGCTTAGCGACCGGGGGGATGGGGTATGGCTACACCTTC,CASSLATGGMGYGYTF
-,TRBJ1-2,TRBV6-5,-,15,TGTGCCAGCAGAAGAGGGCATTTGCAATTGGTTGGTCACACCTTC,CASRRGHLQLVGHTF
-,TRBJ1-6,TRBV19,TRBD1,15,TGTGCCAGTAGTGGCCGGGACAGGTATAATTCACCCCTCCACTTT,CASSGRDRYNSPLHF
-,TRBJ1-4,TRBV18,-,14,TGTGCCAGCTCACCTCCCTCAGTTAATGAAAAACTGTTTTTT,CASSPPSVNEKLFF
-,TRBJ2-2,TRBV7-3,-,15,TGTGCCAGCAGCCCCCAGGGGGGATTAGCCGGGGAGCTGTTTTTT,CASSPQGGLAGELFF
-,TRBJ1-2,TRBV19,TRBD1,13,TGTGCCAGTAGTACCCAGGGGGGTTACGGCTACACCTTC,CASSTQGGYGYTF
-,TRBJ2-1,TRBV4-3,-,17,TGCGCCAGCAGCCAGGCAACAGGGTTTATCTCCTACAATGAGCAGTTCTTC,CASSQATGFISYNEQFF
-,TRBJ2-1,TRBV9,-,13,TGTGCCAGCAGCCCCAGCTCCTACAATGAGCAGTTCTTC,CASSPSSYNEQFF
-,TRBJ2-2,TRBV9,TRBD2,16,TGTGCCAGCAGCGTAGTAGCGGGGGCAAACACCGGGGAGCTGTTTTTT,CASSVVAGANTGELFF
-,TRBJ1-5,TRBV2,TRBD1,15,TGTGCCAGCAGCCAGACAGGGGGGGCTAATCAGCCCCAGCATTTT,CASSQTGGANQPQHF
-,TRBJ1-2,TRBV9,TRBD1,12,TGTGCCAGCAGCCCTGGGACAGGGGGCTACACCTTC,CASSPGTGGYTF